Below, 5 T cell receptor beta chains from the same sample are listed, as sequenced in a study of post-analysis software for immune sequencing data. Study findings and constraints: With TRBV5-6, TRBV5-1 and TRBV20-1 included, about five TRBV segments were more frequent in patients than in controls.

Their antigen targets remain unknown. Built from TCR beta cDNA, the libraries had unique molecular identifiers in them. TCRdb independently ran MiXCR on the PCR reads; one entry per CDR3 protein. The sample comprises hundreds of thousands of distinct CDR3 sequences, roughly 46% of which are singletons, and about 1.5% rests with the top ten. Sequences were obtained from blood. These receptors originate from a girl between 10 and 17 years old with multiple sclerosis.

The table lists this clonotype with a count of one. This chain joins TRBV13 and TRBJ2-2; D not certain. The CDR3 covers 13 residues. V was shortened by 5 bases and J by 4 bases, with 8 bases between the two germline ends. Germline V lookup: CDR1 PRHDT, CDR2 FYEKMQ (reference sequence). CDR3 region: CASSPRLTGELFF. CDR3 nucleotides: TGTGCCAGCAGCCCCCGTCTCACCGGGGAGCTGTTTTTT.

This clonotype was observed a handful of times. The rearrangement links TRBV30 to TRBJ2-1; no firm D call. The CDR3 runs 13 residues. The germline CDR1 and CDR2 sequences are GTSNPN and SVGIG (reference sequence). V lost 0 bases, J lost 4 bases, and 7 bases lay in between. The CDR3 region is CAWSVVQYNEQFF. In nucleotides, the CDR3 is TGTGCCTGGAGTGTAGTACAGTACAATGAGCAGTTCTTC.

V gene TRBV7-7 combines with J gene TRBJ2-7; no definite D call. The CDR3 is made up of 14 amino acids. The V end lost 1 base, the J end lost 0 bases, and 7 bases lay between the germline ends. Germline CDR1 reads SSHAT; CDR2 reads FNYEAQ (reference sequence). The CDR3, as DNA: TGTGCCAGCAGCTTAGAAGAGAGCTCCTACGAGCAGTACTTC. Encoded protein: CASSLEESSYEQYF.

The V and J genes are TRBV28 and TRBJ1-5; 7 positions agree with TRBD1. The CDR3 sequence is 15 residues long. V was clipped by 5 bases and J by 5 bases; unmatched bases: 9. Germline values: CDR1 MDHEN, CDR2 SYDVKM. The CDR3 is CASSPSDRIYQPQHF. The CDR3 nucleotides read TGTGCCAGCAGTCCCTCGGACAGGATCTATCAGCCCCAGCATTTT.

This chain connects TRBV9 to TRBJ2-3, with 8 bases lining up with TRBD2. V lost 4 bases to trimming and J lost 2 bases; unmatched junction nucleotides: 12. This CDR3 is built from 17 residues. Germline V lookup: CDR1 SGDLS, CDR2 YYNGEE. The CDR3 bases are TGTGCCAGCAGCTCTTCGGGGGGGGGACCTTCCACAGATACGCAGTATTTT. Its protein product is CASSSSGGGPSTDTQYF.